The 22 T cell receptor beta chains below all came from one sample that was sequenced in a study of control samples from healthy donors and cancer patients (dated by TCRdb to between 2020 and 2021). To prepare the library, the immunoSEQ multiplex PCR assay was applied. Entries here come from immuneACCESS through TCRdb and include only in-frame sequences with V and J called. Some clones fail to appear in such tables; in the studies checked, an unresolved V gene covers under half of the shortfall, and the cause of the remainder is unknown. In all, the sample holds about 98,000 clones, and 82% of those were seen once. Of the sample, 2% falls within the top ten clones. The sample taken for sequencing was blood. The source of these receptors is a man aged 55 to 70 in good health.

The CDR3 protein is CASSTSAGGTYNEQFF. CDR3 bases: TGTGCCAGCAGTACATCGGCGGGTGGAACCTACAATGAGCAGTTCTTC. The chain uses TRBV7-9 and TRBJ2-1, with a possible D match to TRBD2 (5 bases). Germline CDR1 is SEHNR and CDR2 is FQNEAQ (reference sequence). V was pared by 6 bases and J by 2 bases, with 17 bases between. CDR3 length: 16 amino acids.

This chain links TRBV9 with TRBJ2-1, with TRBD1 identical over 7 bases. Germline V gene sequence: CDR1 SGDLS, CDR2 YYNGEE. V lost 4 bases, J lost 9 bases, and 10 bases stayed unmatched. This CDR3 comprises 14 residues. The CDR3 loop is CASSTRQGRSEQFF. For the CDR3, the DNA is TGTGCCAGCAGCACCAGACAGGGTAGGAGTGAGCAGTTCTTC.

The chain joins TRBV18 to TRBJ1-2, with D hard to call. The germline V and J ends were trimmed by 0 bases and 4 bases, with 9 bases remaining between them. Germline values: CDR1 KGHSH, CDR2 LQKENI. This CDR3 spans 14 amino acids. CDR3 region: CASSPPSPIYGYTF. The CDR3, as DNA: TGTGCCAGCTCACCACCGAGTCCGATCTATGGCTACACCTTC.

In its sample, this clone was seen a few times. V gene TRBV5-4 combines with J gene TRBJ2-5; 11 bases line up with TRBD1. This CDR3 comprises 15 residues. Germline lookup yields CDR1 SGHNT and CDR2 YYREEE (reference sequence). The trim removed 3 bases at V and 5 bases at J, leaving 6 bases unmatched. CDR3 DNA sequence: TGTGCCAGCAGCTCGGACAGGGGGCCGTGGGAGACCCAGTACTTC. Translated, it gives CASSSDRGPWETQYF.

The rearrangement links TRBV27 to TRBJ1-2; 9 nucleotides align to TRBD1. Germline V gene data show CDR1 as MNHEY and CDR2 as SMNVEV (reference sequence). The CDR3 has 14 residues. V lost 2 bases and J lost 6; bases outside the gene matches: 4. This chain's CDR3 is CASSLRRTGDGYTF. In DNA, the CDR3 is TGTGCCAGCAGTTTAAGGCGGACAGGGGATGGCTACACCTTC.

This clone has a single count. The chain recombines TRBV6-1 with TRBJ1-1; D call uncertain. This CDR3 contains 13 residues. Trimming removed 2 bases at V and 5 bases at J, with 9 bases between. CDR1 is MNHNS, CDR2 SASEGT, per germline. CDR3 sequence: CASSELPGTEAFF. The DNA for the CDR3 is TGTGCCAGCAGTGAACTACCGGGAACTGAAGCTTTCTTT.

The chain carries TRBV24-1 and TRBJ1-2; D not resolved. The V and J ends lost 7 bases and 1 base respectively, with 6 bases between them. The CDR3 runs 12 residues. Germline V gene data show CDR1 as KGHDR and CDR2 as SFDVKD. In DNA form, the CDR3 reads TGTGCCACCAGCCTGGATAACTATGGCTACACCTTC. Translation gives CATSLDNYGYTF.

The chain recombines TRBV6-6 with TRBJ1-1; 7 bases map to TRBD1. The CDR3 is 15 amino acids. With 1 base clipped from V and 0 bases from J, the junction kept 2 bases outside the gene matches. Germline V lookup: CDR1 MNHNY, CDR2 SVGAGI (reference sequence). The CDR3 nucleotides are TGTGCCAGCAGTTACTTACAGGGGATGAACACTGAAGCTTTCTTT. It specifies CASSYLQGMNTEAFF.

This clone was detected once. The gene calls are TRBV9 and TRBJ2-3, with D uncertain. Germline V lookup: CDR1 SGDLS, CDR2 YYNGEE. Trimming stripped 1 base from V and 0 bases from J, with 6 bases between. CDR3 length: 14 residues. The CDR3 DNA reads TGTGCCAGCAGCGTAATCCTTAGCACAGATACGCAGTATTTT. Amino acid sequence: CASSVILSTDTQYF.

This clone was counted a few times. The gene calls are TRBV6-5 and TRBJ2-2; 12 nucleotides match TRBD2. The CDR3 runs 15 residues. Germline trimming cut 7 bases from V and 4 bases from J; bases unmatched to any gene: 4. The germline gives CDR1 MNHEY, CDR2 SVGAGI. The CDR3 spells CASTVTSGGTGELFF. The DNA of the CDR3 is TGTGCCAGCACTGTGACTAGCGGGGGCACCGGGGAGCTGTTTTTT.

CDR3 DNA sequence: TGTGCCAGTAGCGGGACTAGCCACAATGAGCAGTTCTTC. This codes for CASSGTSHNEQFF. The gene calls are TRBV19 and TRBJ2-1; 9 nucleotides match TRBD2. The CDR3 covers 13 residues. Per the germline V gene, CDR1 is LNHDA and CDR2 is SQIVND (reference sequence). V lost 6 bases and J lost 5; bases outside the gene matches: 2. The complete variable domain, with remaining parts taken from reference TRBV19 and TRBJ2-1, reads DGGITQSPKYLFRKEGQNVTLSCEQNLNHDAMYWYRQDPGQGLRLIYYSQIVNDFQKGDIAEGYSVSREKKESFPLTVTSAQKNPTAFYLCASSGTSHNEQFFGPGTRLTVL.

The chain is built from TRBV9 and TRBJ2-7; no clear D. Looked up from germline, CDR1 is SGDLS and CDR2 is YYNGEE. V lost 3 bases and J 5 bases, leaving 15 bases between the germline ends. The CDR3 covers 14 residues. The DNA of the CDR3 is TGTGCCAGCAGCGCAACAACTGTGGAAGACGAGCAGTACTTC. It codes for CASSATTVEDEQYF.

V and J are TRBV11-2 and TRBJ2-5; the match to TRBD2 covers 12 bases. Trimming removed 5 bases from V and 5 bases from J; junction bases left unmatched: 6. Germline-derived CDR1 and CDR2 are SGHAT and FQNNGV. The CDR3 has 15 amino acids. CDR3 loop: CASSPGLAGQETQYF. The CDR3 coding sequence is TGTGCCAGCAGCCCCGGACTAGCGGGACAGGAGACCCAGTACTTC. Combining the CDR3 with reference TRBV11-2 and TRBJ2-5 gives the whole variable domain EAGVAQSPRYKIIEKRQSVAFWCNPISGHATLYWYQQILGQGPKLLIQFQNNGVVDDSQLPKDRFSAERLKGVDSTLKIQPAKLEDSAVYLCASSPGLAGQETQYFGPGTRLLVL.

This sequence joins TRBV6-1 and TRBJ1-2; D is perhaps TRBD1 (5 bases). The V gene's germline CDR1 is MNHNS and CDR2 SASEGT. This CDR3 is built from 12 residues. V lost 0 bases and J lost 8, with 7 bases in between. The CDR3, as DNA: TGTGCCAGCAGTGAAGCCGGGGGGGGCTACACCTTC. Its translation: CASSEAGGGYTF.

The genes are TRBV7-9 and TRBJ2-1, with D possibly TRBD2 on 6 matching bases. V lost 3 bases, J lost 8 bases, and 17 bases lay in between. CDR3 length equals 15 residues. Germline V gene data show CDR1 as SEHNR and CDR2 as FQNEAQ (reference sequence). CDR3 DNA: TGTGCCAGCAGCTTGAGCGGGTGGAGGGCGGATGAGCAGTTCTTC. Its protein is CASSLSGWRADEQFF. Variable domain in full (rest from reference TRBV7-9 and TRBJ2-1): DTGVSQNPRHKITKRGQNVTFRCDPISEHNRLYWYRQTLGQGPEFLTYFQNEAQLEKSRLLSDRFSAERPKGSFSTLEIQRTEQGDSAMYLCASSLSGWRADEQFFGPGTRLTVL.

The CDR3 DNA reads as TGCGCCAGCGGGACTAGCGGGAGCGGGGAGCTGTTTTTT. Amino acids: CASGTSGSGELFF. This chain links TRBV5-1 with TRBJ2-2; 14 nucleotides line up with TRBD2. Germline V CDR1 and CDR2: SGHRS, YFSETQ. J was trimmed by 7 bases and V by 7 bases; bases with no gene match: 0. CDR3 length equals 13 residues.

This CDR3 is CASSTGTSHTSSYNEQFF. The DNA for the CDR3 is TGTGCCAGCAGCACCGGGACTAGCCATACATCCTCCTACAATGAGCAGTTCTTC. The chain joins TRBV7-8 to TRBJ2-1; 9 bases line up with TRBD2. The ends lost 5 bases at V and 0 bases at J; junction bases unmatched: 11. Germline CDR1 is SGHVS and CDR2 is FQNEAQ. This CDR3 comprises 18 residues. Full variable domain (rest looked up from reference TRBV7-8 and TRBJ2-1): GAGVSQSPRYKVAKRGQDVALRCDPISGHVSLFWYQQALGQGPEFLTYFQNEAQLDKSGLPSDRFFAERPEGSVSTLKIQRTQQEDSAVYLCASSTGTSHTSSYNEQFFGPGTRLTVL.

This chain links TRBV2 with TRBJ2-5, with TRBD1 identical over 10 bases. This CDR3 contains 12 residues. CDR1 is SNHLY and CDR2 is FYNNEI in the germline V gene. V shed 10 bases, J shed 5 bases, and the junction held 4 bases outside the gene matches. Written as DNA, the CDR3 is TGTGCCACCTCGGGACAGGGGGAGACCCAGTACTTC. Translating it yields CATSGQGETQYF.

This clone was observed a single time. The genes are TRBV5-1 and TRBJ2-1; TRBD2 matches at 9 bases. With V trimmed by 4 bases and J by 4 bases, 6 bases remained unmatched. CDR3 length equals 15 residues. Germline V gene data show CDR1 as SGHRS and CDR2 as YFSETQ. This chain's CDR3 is CASSPGTSRYNEQFF. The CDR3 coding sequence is TGCGCCAGCAGCCCGGGGACTAGCAGATACAATGAGCAGTTCTTC.

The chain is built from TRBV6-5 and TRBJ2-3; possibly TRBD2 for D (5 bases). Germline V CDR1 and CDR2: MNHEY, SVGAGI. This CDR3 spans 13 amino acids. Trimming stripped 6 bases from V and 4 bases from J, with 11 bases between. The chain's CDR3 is CASSGTSADTQYF. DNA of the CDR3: TGTGCCAGCAGCGGTACTAGTGCAGATACGCAGTATTTT.

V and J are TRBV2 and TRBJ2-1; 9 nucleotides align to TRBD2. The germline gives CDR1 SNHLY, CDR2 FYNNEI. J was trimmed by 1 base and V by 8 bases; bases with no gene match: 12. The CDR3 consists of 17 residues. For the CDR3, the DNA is TGTGCCAGCGGCCTCCGGCGGGCGGGAGGGTCCTACAATGAGCAGTTCTTC. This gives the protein CASGLRRAGGSYNEQFF.

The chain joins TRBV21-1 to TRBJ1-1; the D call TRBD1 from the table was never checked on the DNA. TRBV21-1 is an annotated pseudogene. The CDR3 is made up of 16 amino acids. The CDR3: CASSPRLTGDNTEAFF. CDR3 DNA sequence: TGTGCCAGCAGCCCCCGACTTACAGGGGATAACACTGAAGCTTTCTTT.